The 13 T cell receptor beta chains presented below share a single source sample, sequenced in a study of beta chain features in type 1 diabetes. The study, taken as a whole, reports: The study found moderately but significantly shorter TCRB CDR3s in all four CD4+ subsets of Type 1 diabetes patients.

Expressed TCRB transcripts were sequenced because the isolated RNA had all been reverse transcribed beforehand. The assay was immunoSEQ multiplex PCR, and TCRdb's table has in-frame clones only and misses some. Here the sample spans 640,000 or so clones, 11% to 15% being singletons. For these TCRs, the target antigens are not known. The material sequenced was naive CD4+ T cells from blood. These receptors were obtained from a young man with type 1 diabetes.

The V call is TRBV30, the J call TRBJ2-5; D gene uncertain. The V and J ends lost 0 bases and 0 bases respectively, with 8 bases between them. The CDR3 runs 14 residues. From germline, CDR1 is GTSNPN and CDR2 SVGIG (reference sequence). The CDR3 protein is CAWSVKEYQETQYF. The CDR3 nucleotides are TGTGCCTGGAGTGTAAAGGAGTACCAAGAGACCCAGTACTTC. Drawing the rest from reference TRBV30 and TRBJ2-5, the complete variable domain is SQTIHQWPATLVQPVGSPLSLECTVEGTSNPNLYWYRQAAGRGLQLLFYSVGIGQISSEVPQNLSASRPQDRQFILSSKKLLLSDSGFYLCAWSVKEYQETQYFGPGTRLLVL.

The chain has TRBV4-3 and TRBJ2-1; D is tentatively TRBD1 or TRBD2 (6 bases each). The CDR3 is 13 amino acids. V was cut by 4 bases and J by 7 bases, with 11 bases left in between. CDR1 and CDR2 from the germline V gene are LGHNA and YSLEER. The CDR3 coding sequence is TGCGCCAGCAGCCGCCTAGGGGGGAATGAGCAGTTCTTC. It translates to CASSRLGGNEQFF.

The rearrangement joins TRBV7-2 to TRBJ2-3; TRBD1 might be the D (6 bases). The length of the CDR3 is 17 residues. Germline values: CDR1 SGHTA, CDR2 FQGNSA. Trimming removed 4 bases at V and 0 bases at J, with 17 bases between. CDR3 sequence: CASSSPPGTTSTDTQYF. The CDR3 DNA reads TGTGCCAGCAGCTCGCCCCCGGGGACAACTAGCACAGATACGCAGTATTTT.

The chain carries TRBV2 and TRBJ2-7; no definite D call. Germline CDR1 is SNHLY and CDR2 is FYNNEI. There are 11 residues in the CDR3. V lost 7 bases to trimming and J lost 0 bases, with 4 bases between them. The chain's CDR3 is CASTPSYEQYF. The CDR3 nucleotides are TGTGCCAGCACCCCCTCCTACGAGCAGTACTTC.

This chain joins TRBV9 and TRBJ2-3; 9 bases line up with TRBD2. The CDR3 is 20 amino acids. V dropped 4 bases and J dropped 4; count of bases not matched to a gene: 22. CDR1 and CDR2 (germline): SGDLS, YYNGEE. DNA for the CDR3: TGTGCCAGCAGCCGAGGTGGCAGACTTAGCGGGAGAGGGTTACCAGATACGCAGTATTTT. Translated: CASSRGGRLSGRGLPDTQYF.

The chain links TRBV6-6 to TRBJ2-5; 7 bases fit TRBD2. The germline V gene encodes CDR1 MNHNY and CDR2 SVGAGI (reference sequence). V lost 8 bases, J lost 0 bases, and 9 bases stayed unmatched. This CDR3 has 15 amino acids. This CDR3 is CASATGTTYQETQYF. CDR3 in DNA: TGTGCCAGCGCGACGGGGACTACGTACCAAGAGACCCAGTACTTC.

This clone was observed a few times. This chain joins TRBV30 and TRBJ2-1; D might be TRBD2 (6 bases). Trimming took 4 bases from V and 4 from J, leaving 23 bases between them. Germline values: CDR1 GTSNPN, CDR2 SVGIG (reference sequence). This CDR3 has 17 amino acids. Here the CDR3 DNA reads TGTGCCTGGAACCGAGACCTTGGGACTCCCGCTTACAATGAGCAGTTCTTC. Its protein is CAWNRDLGTPAYNEQFF.

This clone was counted a few times. The gene calls are TRBV27 and TRBJ2-3, with TRBD1 matching over 9 bases. The germline V gene encodes CDR1 MNHEY and CDR2 SMNVEV (reference sequence). This CDR3 has 13 residues. V lost 10 bases and J lost 4; bases outside the gene matches: 6. CDR3: CATRRTGADTQYF. CDR3 coding DNA: TGTGCCACCCGGAGGACAGGGGCAGATACGCAGTATTTT.

In its sample, this clone was seen a few times. The chain carries TRBV30 and TRBJ1-5; D remains unclear. V was pared by 1 base and J by 6 bases, with 13 bases between. CDR1 is GTSNPN, CDR2 SVGIG, per germline (reference sequence). This CDR3 has 14 residues. In nucleotides, the CDR3 is TGTGCCTGGAGTGCCTTACAACGGGGTCAGCCCCAGCATTTT. Amino acids: CAWSALQRGQPQHF. The whole variable domain, remainder taken from reference TRBV30 and TRBJ1-5, is SQTIHQWPATLVQPVGSPLSLECTVEGTSNPNLYWYRQAAGRGLQLLFYSVGIGQISSEVPQNLSASRPQDRQFILSSKKLLLSDSGFYLCAWSALQRGQPQHFGDGTRLSIL.

This clone was seen a handful of times. V gene TRBV4-3 combines with J gene TRBJ2-7, with 9 bases lining up with TRBD2. Trimming took 3 bases from V and 0 from J; bases not matched to a gene: 3. In germline, CDR1 is LGHNA, CDR2 YSLEER. The CDR3 extends over 15 amino acids. This CDR3 is CASSQLAGFSYEQYF. The DNA for the CDR3 is TGCGCCAGCAGCCAGCTAGCGGGGTTCTCCTACGAGCAGTACTTC.

This chain connects TRBV2 to TRBJ2-5; TRBD2 agrees at 13 bases. Germline V gives CDR1 SNHLY, CDR2 FYNNEI. This CDR3 has 14 residues. V shed 10 bases, J shed 4 bases, and the junction held 6 bases outside the gene matches. The CDR3 here is CATGLAGVAETQYF. DNA of the CDR3: TGTGCCACCGGACTAGCGGGAGTGGCAGAGACCCAGTACTTC.

This clone was observed a handful of times. V usage is TRBV7-8 and J usage is TRBJ1-6; D gene ambiguous. The CDR3 loop spans 14 amino acids. The V end was cut by 5 bases, the J end by 10 bases, with 15 bases between. Germline-derived CDR1 and CDR2 are SGHVS and FQNEAQ. CDR3: CASSQTLNRSPLHF. DNA of the CDR3: TGTGCCAGCAGCCAAACACTTAATAGGTCACCCCTCCACTTT.

This clone has just a few counts. This chain links TRBV7-9 with TRBJ2-7; 9 bases line up with TRBD1. J gave up 2 bases and V 3 bases, and 8 bases lay outside the gene matches. The CDR3 consists of 16 residues. CDR1 is SEHNR, CDR2 FQNEAQ, per germline (reference sequence). The CDR3 coding sequence is TGTGCCAGCAGCTTGGCGAGGACAGGGGAGGCCTACGAGCAGTACTTC. Translating gives CASSLARTGEAYEQYF.